The 27 T cell receptor beta chains below all came from one sample that was sequenced in a study of T cell responses to AZD1222 COVID-19 vaccine. Libraries were prepared by immunoSEQ multiplex PCR; TCRdb keeps only in-frame clonotypes and omits some of them. The data show around 81,000 clones, roughly 82% seen once. Sequenced material: peripheral blood, taken on day 0 of AZD1222 vaccination. Receptor source: an adult in good health.

The chain combines TRBV5-5 with TRBJ2-7; a weak D match, TRBD1 (5 bases). In germline, CDR1 is SGHKS, CDR2 YYEKEE (reference sequence). V dropped 4 bases and J dropped 3 bases, with 17 bases sitting between them. This CDR3 region has 15 residues. In nucleotides, the CDR3 is TGTGCCAGCAGCCCTGTTTGGGGCCAGAACTACGAGCAGTACTTC. This gives the protein CASSPVWGQNYEQYF.

The V and J genes are TRBV7-2 and TRBJ2-7; no clear D. Germline CDR1 and CDR2: SGHTA and FQGNSA. The CDR3 is 12 amino acids. V shed 1 base and J shed 6 bases, with 7 bases lying between them. The DNA of the CDR3 is TGTGCCAGCAGCTTAGTTGACCTCGAGCAGTACTTC. It translates to CASSLVDLEQYF.

The chain couples TRBV13 to TRBJ2-7; 7 positions agree with TRBD2. V lost 1 base to trimming and J lost 4 bases; unmatched junction nucleotides: 7. Germline V CDR1 and CDR2: PRHDT, FYEKMQ (reference sequence). CDR3 length: 15 amino acids. CDR3 bases: TGTGCCAGCAGCTTAGAAGGCGGGAGCTCTTACGAGCAGTACTTC. It yields the protein CASSLEGGSSYEQYF.

The chain links TRBV10-2 to TRBJ2-3; 7 bases match TRBD2. The CDR3 has 15 residues. The V and J ends lost 0 bases and 0 bases, in that order; junction bases with no gene match: 0. The germline V gene has CDR1 WSHSY and CDR2 SAAADI. CDR3 loop: CASSESSGSTDTQYF. In DNA, the CDR3 is TGCGCCAGCAGTGAGTCTAGCGGGAGCACAGATACGCAGTATTTT.

V usage is TRBV6-1 and J usage is TRBJ1-3; tentative D call: TRBD1 (5 bases). This CDR3 comprises 16 residues. Germline CDR1 and CDR2: MNHNS and SASEGT. With 1 base removed from V and 0 bases from J, the gap between germline ends came to 10 bases. The CDR3 nucleotides are TGTGCCAGCAGTGAAGACGGGGGATCCTCTGGAAACACCATATATTTT. Translation gives CASSEDGGSSGNTIYF.

The chain couples TRBV5-1 to TRBJ2-3; 12 nucleotides line up with TRBD2. With 5 bases clipped from V and 2 bases from J, the junction kept 3 bases outside the gene matches. The germline V gene has CDR1 SGHRS and CDR2 YFSETQ. CDR3 length: 15 amino acids. CDR3 amino acids: CASSRTSGTTDTQYF. The CDR3 nucleotides are TGCGCCAGCAGTCGGACTAGCGGGACCACAGATACGCAGTATTTT. The whole variable domain, filled in from reference TRBV5-1 and TRBJ2-3, reads KAGVTQTPRYLIKTRGQQVTLSCSPISGHRSVSWYQQTPGQGLQFLFEYFSETQRNKGNFPGRFSGRQFSNSRSEMNVSTLELGDSALYLCASSRTSGTTDTQYFGPGTRLTVL.

This sequence joins TRBV19 and TRBJ1-1, with TRBD1 matching 10 bases. CDR1 is LNHDA, CDR2 SQIVND, per germline (reference sequence). There are 15 residues in the CDR3. V dropped 4 bases and J dropped 2; count of bases not matched to a gene: 4. CDR3 bases: TGTGCCAGTAGTAGTGACAGGGGGCAAAACACTGAAGCTTTCTTT. Its translation: CASSSDRGQNTEAFF.

The CDR3 DNA reads TGCGCCAGCACCGACCCCGGGGAGACCCAGTACTTC. Translating gives CASTDPGETQYF. The gene calls are TRBV5-1 and TRBJ2-5; D gene unclear. The V end was cut by 6 bases, the J end by 5 bases, with 11 bases between. The CDR3 has 12 residues. Per germline, CDR1 SGHRS and CDR2 YFSETQ.

The CDR3 region has the DNA TGCGCCAGCAGCCTACAGGGGGCTTCCAACTATGGCTACACCTTC. Translation gives CASSLQGASNYGYTF. This chain joins TRBV4-1 and TRBJ1-2, with 9 bases identical to TRBD1. CDR1 is MGHRA, CDR2 YSYEKL, per germline. The V gene end was trimmed by 4 bases and the J gene end by 2 bases; junction bases not matched to a gene: 5. This CDR3 comprises 15 residues.

The CDR3 spells CASRLGQGVGEQYF. As DNA, the CDR3 is TGTGCCAGCAGACTAGGGCAGGGCGTAGGCGAGCAGTACTTC. The chain joins TRBV2 to TRBJ2-7, with D perhaps TRBD1 or TRBD2 (5 bases each). V shed 6 bases and J shed 6 bases, with 18 bases lying between them. The CDR3 consists of 14 residues. Per germline, CDR1 SNHLY and CDR2 FYNNEI.

This chain joins TRBV9 and TRBJ1-2; TRBD1 agrees at 11 bases. Germline CDR1 SGDLS, CDR2 YYNGEE. This CDR3 contains 15 residues. Unmatched junction bases numbered 5, after V lost 1 base and J lost 6 bases. CDR3 DNA sequence: TGTGCCAGCAGCGTATGGGGACAGGGGGGGAATGGCTACACCTTC. It codes for CASSVWGQGGNGYTF. The complete variable domain, with remaining parts taken from reference TRBV9 and TRBJ1-2, reads DSGVTQTPKHLITATGQRVTLRCSPRSGDLSVYWYQQSLDQGLQFLIQYYNGEERAKGNILERFSAQQFPDLHSELNLSSLELGDSALYFCASSVWGQGGNGYTFGSGTRLTVV.

V and J are TRBV18 and TRBJ2-7; 9 nucleotides align to TRBD1. Germline CDR1 is KGHSH and CDR2 is LQKENI. Trimming cost V 0 bases and J 1 base; bases outside gene matches: 4. The CDR3 runs 16 residues. CDR3 nucleotide sequence: TGTGCCAGCTCACCACCCGGCGGGACAGGGTCCTACGAGCAGTACTTC. Encoded protein: CASSPPGGTGSYEQYF. Based on the CDR3 plus reference TRBV18 and TRBJ2-7, the full variable domain is NAGVMQNPRHLVRRRGQEARLRCSPMKGHSHVYWYRQLPEEGLKFMVYLQKENIIDESGMPKERFSAEFPKEGPSILRIQQVVRGDSAAYFCASSPPGGTGSYEQYFGPGTRLTVT.

V is TRBV18 and J is TRBJ2-7; TRBD1 agrees at 7 bases. Germline CDR1 and CDR2: KGHSH and LQKENI. V lost 0 bases, J lost 2 bases, and 7 bases stayed unmatched. This CDR3 is 16 amino acids long. CDR3 in amino acids: CASSPPKETGTYEQYF. In DNA, the CDR3 is TGTGCCAGCTCACCACCCAAAGAGACAGGGACCTACGAGCAGTACTTC.

The rearrangement joins TRBV7-2 to TRBJ1-2, with a tentative D call TRBD1 (5 bases). CDR3 size: 13 residues. Germline loops: CDR1 SGHTA, CDR2 FQGNSA. Between the trimmed V and J ends, which lost 7 bases and 8 bases, there was a span of 17 bases. DNA for the CDR3: TGTGCCAGCACCCCGGGGGGGGTGCGAGGCTACACCTTC. It codes for CASTPGGVRGYTF.

The rearrangement uses TRBV6-5 and TRBJ2-7; TRBD1 matches 7 bases. CDR3 size: 14 residues. After removal of 2 bases from V and 6 bases from J, the junction contained 7 bases not matched to a gene. From germline, CDR1 is MNHEY and CDR2 SVGAGI. DNA of the CDR3: TGTGCCAGCAGTTACAGGAACGACAGGGCCGAGCAGTACTTC. This translates into CASSYRNDRAEQYF.

The chain employs TRBV2 and TRBJ2-3; D tentatively fits TRBD1 or TRBD2 (6 bases each). In germline, CDR1 is SNHLY, CDR2 FYNNEI. V was pared by 10 bases and J by 2 bases, with 16 bases between. The CDR3 is made up of 14 amino acids. The CDR3, as DNA: TGTGCCACCAGGGGACTTTTTTCCACAGATACGCAGTATTTT. Protein product: CATRGLFSTDTQYF. Complete variable domain (other parts from reference TRBV2 and TRBJ2-3): EPEVTQTPSHQVTQMGQEVILRCVPISNHLYFYWYRQILGQKVEFLVSFYNNEISEKSEIFDDQFSVERPDGSNFTLKIRSTKLEDSAMYFCATRGLFSTDTQYFGPGTRLTVL.

The chain uses TRBV19 and TRBJ1-2; possible D gene TRBD1, 5 bases. Trimming took off 3 bases at V and 5 bases at J, with 13 bases between the two ends. This CDR3 region has 14 residues. Germline-derived CDR1 and CDR2 are LNHDA and SQIVND (reference sequence). The chain's CDR3 is CASSIGDRSYGYTF. The CDR3 region has the DNA TGTGCCAGTAGTATTGGAGACAGATCATATGGCTACACCTTC.

This chain links TRBV4-3 with TRBJ1-4; TRBD1 aligns across 10 bases. CDR1 and CDR2 (germline): LGHNA, YSLEER. J gave up 6 bases and V 0 bases, and 4 bases lay outside the gene matches. The CDR3 covers 16 residues. Here the CDR3 DNA reads TGCGCCAGCAGCCAAGACCGGGGACAGGGGTATGAAAAACTGTTTTTT. It translates to CASSQDRGQGYEKLFF.

J is TRBJ1-2 and V is TRBV19; maybe TRBD1 (5 bases). The CDR3 length is 13 residues. CDR1 and CDR2 (germline): LNHDA, SQIVND (reference sequence). Trimming took 3 bases from V and 3 from J, leaving 8 bases between them. CDR3 sequence (DNA): TGTGCCAGTAGTATCCAGGGTGACTATGGCTACACCTTC. Amino acids: CASSIQGDYGYTF. Based on the CDR3 plus reference TRBV19 and TRBJ1-2, the full variable domain is DGGITQSPKYLFRKEGQNVTLSCEQNLNHDAMYWYRQDPGQGLRLIYYSQIVNDFQKGDIAEGYSVSREKKESFPLTVTSAQKNPTAFYLCASSIQGDYGYTFGSGTRLTVV.

This chain joins TRBV18 and TRBJ2-2; D call uncertain. The CDR3 has 14 amino acids. Trimming took 0 bases from V and 7 from J, leaving 9 bases between them. Germline V gives CDR1 KGHSH, CDR2 LQKENI. The CDR3 protein is CASSPPSASGELFF. Here the CDR3 DNA reads TGTGCCAGCTCACCACCGTCAGCCAGCGGGGAGCTGTTTTTT.

The chain carries TRBV19 and TRBJ1-5; unclear D gene. The CDR3 is 14 amino acids. Germline lookup yields CDR1 LNHDA and CDR2 SQIVND (reference sequence). V shed 3 bases and J shed 7 bases, with 13 bases lying between them. CDR3 sequence (DNA): TGTGCCAGTAGTATTCCCGGGAACACCCAGCCCCAGCATTTT. Amino acid sequence: CASSIPGNTQPQHF.

This clone was detected only a few times. This chain connects TRBV2 to TRBJ1-2; D is possibly TRBD1 (5 bases). V gave up 4 bases and J gave up 3 bases, with 9 bases separating them. The length of the CDR3 is 13 residues. Germline V gene lookup returns CDR1 SNHLY and CDR2 FYNNEI. CDR3 sequence: CASSAREDYGYTF. CDR3 nucleotides: TGTGCCAGCAGTGCCAGGGAAGACTATGGCTACACCTTC.

V and J are TRBV5-4 and TRBJ2-7; perhaps TRBD1 as D (6 bases). This CDR3 contains 14 residues. V lost 0 bases, J lost 5 bases, and 12 bases lay in between. Per germline, CDR1 SGHNT and CDR2 YYREEE (reference sequence). The CDR3 loop reads CASSLEQGSHEQYF. The CDR3 DNA follows: TGTGCCAGCAGCTTGGAACAGGGTTCCCACGAGCAGTACTTC.

The chain couples TRBV18 to TRBJ1-5, with TRBD1 matching over 8 bases. CDR1 is KGHSH, CDR2 LQKENI, per germline. The CDR3 sequence is 14 residues long. J lost 3 bases, V lost 5 bases, and 3 bases had no gene match. CDR3 protein: CASSSGQANQPQHF. The CDR3 DNA sequence: TGTGCCAGCTCATCGGGACAGGCCAATCAGCCCCAGCATTTT. The whole variable domain, filled in from reference TRBV18 and TRBJ1-5, reads NAGVMQNPRHLVRRRGQEARLRCSPMKGHSHVYWYRQLPEEGLKFMVYLQKENIIDESGMPKERFSAEFPKEGPSILRIQQVVRGDSAAYFCASSSGQANQPQHFGDGTRLSIL.

This chain uses TRBV4-3 with TRBJ1-5, with 10 bases that match TRBD1. The length of the CDR3 is 16 residues. The V gene's germline CDR1 is LGHNA and CDR2 YSLEER. Trimming took 0 bases from V and 7 from J; bases not matched to a gene: 6. This CDR3 is CASSQDDRGLKQPQHF. The CDR3 DNA sequence: TGCGCCAGCAGCCAAGATGACAGGGGGCTAAAGCAGCCCCAGCATTTT.

This chain uses TRBV19 with TRBJ2-7, with TRBD1 matching 10 bases. Trimming at V came to 5 bases and at J to 7 bases, leaving 14 bases not matched to a gene. There are 16 residues in the CDR3. The germline CDR1 and CDR2 sequences are LNHDA and SQIVND (reference sequence). CDR3 amino acids: CASSPAGDRGREEQYF. In DNA form, the CDR3 reads TGTGCCAGTAGTCCAGCAGGAGACAGGGGGCGCGAGGAGCAGTACTTC.

The V and J genes are TRBV7-8 and TRBJ2-7, with D tentatively TRBD1 or TRBD2 (5 bases each). Germline V CDR1 and CDR2: SGHVS, FQNEAQ. V lost 5 bases to trimming and J lost 7 bases, with 18 bases between them. The CDR3 contains 14 residues. CDR3 nucleotides: TGTGCCAGCAGCGGGCGACGGGGCCTCGGGGAGCAGTACTTC. This translates into CASSGRRGLGEQYF.